These T cell receptor beta chains were read from a single sample in a study of T cells in Graves' hyperthyroidism and ophthalmopathy. TCRdb recomputed calls from the multiplex PCR reads with MiXCR, one row per CDR3 protein. The sample consists of a few hundred thousand distinct CDR3 sequences, approximately 14% of them appearing once. The sequenced sample was blood. These receptors were obtained from a woman aged 60-70 years with Graves' ophthalmopathy. The CDR3 runs from the conserved cysteine through the conserved F or W. D genes are given only for firm matches. Rows may omit the clone size; those that give it use once, few, many or a size class.

j_call | clone_size | d_call | v_call | cdr3_nt | cdr3_aa
TRBJ1-1 | many | - | TRBV12-3/TRBV12-4 | TGTGCCAGCAGTTTAGTATCGGGCACTGAAGCTTTCTTT | CASSLVSGTEAFF
TRBJ1-3 | many | - | TRBV6-1 | TGTGCCAGCTGGGGGACTTCGGGCACCATATATTTT | CASWGTSGTIYF
TRBJ2-7 | many | TRBD1 | TRBV5-1 | TGCGCCAGCAGCTTGGGGGGGACAGGCACTTCCTACGAGCAGTACTTC | CASSLGGTGTSYEQYF
TRBJ1-1 | - | - | TRBV6-1 | TGTGCCAGCAGCAAGGGGGACGAGGGGGGAATGAACACTGAAGCTTTCTTT | CASSKGDEGGMNTEAFF
TRBJ2-2 | once | TRBD2 | TRBV5-1 | TGCGCCAGCAGCTTACTAGCGGAAATGAACACCGGGGAGCTGTTTTTT | CASSLLAEMNTGELFF
TRBJ2-3 | many | TRBD1 | TRBV6-1 | TGTGCCAGCAGTTTACAGGGGGAGGGCACAGATACGCAGTATTTT | CASSLQGEGTDTQYF
TRBJ2-3 | many | - | TRBV11-2 | TGTGCCAGCAGCTTAGTCGTCGGGTTAACAGATACGCAGTATTTT | CASSLVVGLTDTQYF
TRBJ1-6 | many | - | TRBV6-1 | TGTGCCAGCAGTCGCAGCGCCGTAGGGTCACCCCTCCACTTT | CASSRSAVGSPLHF
TRBJ2-3 | few | - | TRBV5-1 | TGCGCCAGCAGCTTGGAACTAGAAGTGCAGTATTTT | CASSLELEVQYF
TRBJ2-3 | few | TRBD2 | TRBV4-1 | TGCGCCAGCAGCCCCCGATTAGCGGGAGGAGTGGATACGCAGTATTTT | CASSPRLAGGVDTQYF
TRBJ2-7 | many | - | TRBV28 | TGTGCCAGCAGACTGAAAGGCTACGAGCAGTACTTC | CASRLKGYEQYF
TRBJ2-3 | many | - | TRBV20-1 | TGCAGTGCTAGAGATCCCAGACCAAGGGACACAGATACGCAGTATTTT | CSARDPRPRDTDTQYF
TRBJ2-3 | medium-sized | TRBD2 | TRBV20-1 | TGCAGTGCTAGTTTTGCCCAGCGGGAGTTCGCAGATACGCAGTATTTT | CSASFAQREFADTQYF
TRBJ2-1 | - | TRBD1 | TRBV11-2 | TGTGCCAGCAGCCCCCGGGACAGGGGGCAATTTGAGCAGTTCTTC | CASSPRDRGQFEQFF
TRBJ1-5 | few | TRBD1 | TRBV12-3/TRBV12-4 | TGTGCCAGCAGTTTCCGGGACAGGGGGGTAAGCAATCAGCCCCAGCATTTT | CASSFRDRGVSNQPQHF
TRBJ1-2 | - | - | TRBV6-1 | TGTGCCAGCGGGGAAGTTTTAAGTGGCTACACCTTC | CASGEVLSGYTF
TRBJ1-2 | - | - | TRBV28 | TGTGCCAGCAGTTTCGAACGGAACTATGGCTACACCTTC | CASSFERNYGYTF
TRBJ2-7 | few | - | TRBV7-9 | TGTGCCAGCAGGCCGGATACAATAGACTACGAGCAGTACTTC | CASRPDTIDYEQYF
TRBJ2-2 | - | TRBD2 | TRBV11-2 | TGTGCCAGCAGCTTAGCCCTAGCGGGAGGGCCCATCGGGGAGCTGTTTTTT | CASSLALAGGPIGELFF
TRBJ2-3 | few | TRBD2 | TRBV29-1 | TGCAGCGTGGCTAGCGGGATTGGGGATACGCAGTATTTT | CSVASGIGDTQYF
TRBJ2-3 | many | - | TRBV6-1 | TGTGCCAGCAGTGAAGAAGATACGCAGTATTTT | CASSEEDTQYF
TRBJ2-1 | - | - | TRBV28 | TGTGCCAGCAGTTCTCCGGGACAAACCAATGAGCAGTCCTTC | CASSSPGQTNEQSF
TRBJ1-2 | few | TRBD1 | TRBV28 | TGTGCCAGCAGCCCGGACAGGGCCTTAGCCTTC | CASSPDRALAF
TRBJ1-2 | few | - | TRBV12-3/TRBV12-4 | TGTGCCAGCAGTTTCAGGGACAACTATGGCTACACCTTC | CASSFRDNYGYTF
TRBJ2-7 | many | TRBD1 | TRBV2 | TGTGCCAGCAGTGGTCTGGACAGGGTAGGCGAGCAGTACTTC | CASSGLDRVGEQYF
TRBJ2-7 | few | TRBD1 | TRBV6-1 | TGTGCCAGCATTAAACCCGGGACAGGGGGACTCGAGCAGTACTTC | CASIKPGTGGLEQYF
TRBJ2-3 | - | - | TRBV6-1 | TGTGCCAGCAGGAACAGGGGGGGGGGCACAGATACGCAGTATTTT | CASRNRGGGTDTQYF
TRBJ2-5 | many | TRBD2 | TRBV5-1 | TGCGCCAGCAGCTTTGGGACTACTAAAGAGACCCAGTACTTC | CASSFGTTKETQYF
TRBJ2-1 | many | TRBD2 | TRBV5-1 | TGCGCCAGCAGAGCGGGAGTTGGTGAGCAGTTCTTC | CASRAGVGEQFF
TRBJ1-2 | - | - | TRBV3-1 | TGTGCCAGCAGCCAAGACACTTTCGGAGTTAACTATGGCTACACCTTC | CASSQDTFGVNYGYTF
TRBJ2-3 | few | - | TRBV4-1 | TGCGCCAGCAGCCTGCTGTACAGGACCCCTACAGATACGCAGTATTTT | CASSLLYRTPTDTQYF
TRBJ2-3 | - | - | TRBV20-1 | TGCAGTACAACCCGTCCGGGGCCAGATACGCAGTATTTT | CSTTRPGPDTQYF
TRBJ2-1 | - | TRBD2 | TRBV7-9 | TGTGCCAGCAGCCTAGGTGCGGGAGGGAGCTACAATGAGCAGTTCTTC | CASSLGAGGSYNEQFF
TRBJ2-2 | many | - | TRBV27 | TGTGCCAGCAGTTGGGGACAAAACACCGGGGAGCTGTTTTTT | CASSWGQNTGELFF
TRBJ2-1 | - | TRBD2 | TRBV11-1 | TGTGCCAGCAGCTTACGCGCTAGCGGTGTAAATGAGCAGTTCTTC | CASSLRASGVNEQFF
TRBJ2-3 | many | TRBD2 | TRBV3-1 | TGTGCCAGCAGCCAGGCCCTAGCGGGAGGCACAGATACGCAGTATTTT | CASSQALAGGTDTQYF
TRBJ2-1 | many | - | TRBV20-1 | TGCAGTGCTAGAGGAATGCTGGTTGATTCAGGCCACAATGAGCAGTTCTTC | CSARGMLVDSGHNEQFF
TRBJ2-7 | - | TRBD2 | TRBV6-1 | TGTGCCAGCCGGACTAGCGGGCCTCCCTACGAGCAGTACTTC | CASRTSGPPYEQYF
TRBJ1-6 | few | - | TRBV7-8 | TGTGCCAGCAGCTTAGAATCGAGGGCGCGTGATTCACCCCTCCACTTT | CASSLESRARDSPLHF
TRBJ2-7 | many | - | TRBV7-8 | TGTGCCAGCAGCCCCCGAGGAGGGATAGCGTACTTC | CASSPRGGIAYF
TRBJ2-5 | - | - | TRBV7-7 | TGTGCCAGCAGCTTAGAGGCAAAAGAGACCCAGTACTTC | CASSLEAKETQYF
TRBJ1-2 | many | - | TRBV6-1 | TGTGCCAGCAGCTACAGCCGGCAGAACTATGGCTACACCTTC | CASSYSRQNYGYTF
TRBJ2-1 | - | - | TRBV29-1 | TGCAGCGTCCGAAAGGGGGGTAGCGACAATGAGCAGTTCTTC | CSVRKGGSDNEQFF
TRBJ1-2 | many | - | TRBV12-3/TRBV12-4 | TGTGCCAGCAGTTTAAGGTTGGGGGGGCCGGGCTACACCTTC | CASSLRLGGPGYTF
TRBJ2-7 | - | TRBD2 | TRBV4-1 | TGCGCCAGCAGCCTCTCGGCTAGCGGGCGCTACGAGCAGTACTTC | CASSLSASGRYEQYF
TRBJ2-1 | - | TRBD2 | TRBV7-9 | TGTGCCAGCAGCTTTTTTCCGGGGACTAGCGGGAGAAATTACAATGAGCAGTTCTTC | CASSFFPGTSGRNYNEQFF
TRBJ2-3 | many | TRBD2 | TRBV20-1 | TGCAGTGCTAGGGGCCCCGGGTTAGCGGGAGTAGCAGATACGCAGTATTTT | CSARGPGLAGVADTQYF
TRBJ1-5 | - | - | TRBV15 | TGTGCCACCAGTAAACAGGGAGGCAATCAGCCCCAGCATTTT | CATSKQGGNQPQHF
TRBJ2-7 | many | TRBD2 | TRBV7-9 | TGTGCCAGCAGCCAAGGGGTAGCGGGAGTTATTCGGTACGAGCAGTACTTC | CASSQGVAGVIRYEQYF
TRBJ2-7 | many | - | TRBV28 | TGTGCCAGCAGTTTTAGGGCTGACGGCTCTGTCTACGAGCAGTACTTC | CASSFRADGSVYEQYF
TRBJ2-4 | - | - | TRBV2 | TGTGCCAGCGGTGTGGAAGCCCCGAGGCAAAACATTCAGTACTTC | CASGVEAPRQNIQYF
TRBJ1-1 | many | - | TRBV11-2 | TGTGCCAGCATCATCGCACCAGACCTGAACACTGAAGCTTTCTTT | CASIIAPDLNTEAFF
TRBJ2-3 | many | - | TRBV3-1 | TGTGCCAGCAGCCCACCGGTCAGCACAGATACGCAGTATTTT | CASSPPVSTDTQYF